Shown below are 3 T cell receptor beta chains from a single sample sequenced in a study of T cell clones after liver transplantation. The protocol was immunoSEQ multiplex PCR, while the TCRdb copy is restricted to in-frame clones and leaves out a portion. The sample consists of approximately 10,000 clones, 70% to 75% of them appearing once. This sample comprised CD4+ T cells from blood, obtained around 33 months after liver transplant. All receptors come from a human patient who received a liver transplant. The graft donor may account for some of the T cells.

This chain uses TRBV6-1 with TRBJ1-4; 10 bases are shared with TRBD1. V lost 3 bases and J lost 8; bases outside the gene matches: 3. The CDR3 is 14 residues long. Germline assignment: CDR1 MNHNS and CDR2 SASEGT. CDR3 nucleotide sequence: TGTGCCAGCAGTGAGAGGACAGGGGGAGAAAAACTGTTTTTT. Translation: CASSERTGGEKLFF.

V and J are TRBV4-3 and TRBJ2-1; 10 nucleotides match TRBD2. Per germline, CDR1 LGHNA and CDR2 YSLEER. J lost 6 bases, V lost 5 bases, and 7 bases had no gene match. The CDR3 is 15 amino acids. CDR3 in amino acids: CASSTGLAEVNEQFF. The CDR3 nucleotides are TGCGCCAGCAGCACTGGACTAGCGGAGGTCAATGAGCAGTTCTTC.

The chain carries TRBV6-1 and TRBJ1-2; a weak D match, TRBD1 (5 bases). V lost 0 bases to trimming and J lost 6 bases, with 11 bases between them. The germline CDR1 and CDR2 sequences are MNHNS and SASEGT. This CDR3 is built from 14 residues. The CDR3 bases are TGTGCCAGCAGTGAAGCAGGCAGGGATGATGGCTACACCTTC. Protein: CASSEAGRDDGYTF.